This TCR beta chain was captured by sequencing in a study of T-cell memory formation after mild COVID-19. Study-level information: Largely donor-specific sequence clusters came from two donors. Notes on the study in general: CD4+ contracting clones lay mainly in CM and EM, CD8+ ones in EMRA. Within pre-infection memory, some responding clones were found, suggesting cross-reactive memory joined.

Each CDR3 protein gets one entry after TCRdb re-called the 5' RACE reads with MiXCR. The data show some 300,000 distinct CDR3 sequences, 20% to 25% seen once. V was clipped by 4 bases and J by 4 bases, with 8 bases between them. Per the germline V gene, CDR1 is SGHRS and CDR2 is YFSETQ. The CDR3 extends over 12 amino acids. This clonotype appeared a few times. Antigen specificity is unknown. The chain is built from TRBV5-1 and TRBJ1-2; D is unresolved. The sequence derives from a man between 18 and 29 years old who had mild COVID-19 (a few samples of this study predate the infection). Cell type and time point are not known. The material sequenced was PBMCs or a T cell subset sorted from them (not recorded which). In DNA form, the CDR3 reads TGCGCCAGCAGCATCGGACGCTATGGCTACACCTTC. Amino acids: CASSIGRYGYTF.